This T cell receptor (beta chain) was recovered during a study of a mutant IDH1 vaccine in newly diagnosed glioma. Study-wide context: Most had both radiotherapy and temozolomide beforehand; others had only one.

As for this clone: Its antigen is unidentified.

The V end was cut by 1 base, the J end by 9 bases, with 13 bases between. This CDR3 spans 14 amino acids. Per the germline V gene, CDR1 is SGHDN and CDR2 is FVKESK. Indicated time point: week 23, last vaccination. Alongside topical imiquimod, each dose of vaccine comprised 300 ug of mutant IDH1 20-mer peptide. Produced via immunoSEQ multiplex PCR; TCRdb's table is partial and in-frame only. Found here are tens of thousands of clones, under 90% of them singletons; the top ten hold 10% to 15%. The clonotype comes from a man between 18 and 35 years old with glioma. The chain combines TRBV14 with TRBJ1-5; D is unresolved. The sample in question was PBMCs, obtained from a glioma patient whose treatment included an IDH1 peptide vaccine. DNA of the CDR3: TGTGCCAGCAGCCAAGGAGGGTTCAAGGGGCCCCAGCATTTT. This translates into CASSQGGFKGPQHF. Using reference TRBV14 and TRBJ1-5 for the parts outside the CDR3, the full variable domain is EAGVTQFPSHSVIEKGQTVTLRCDPISGHDNLYWYRRVMGKEIKFLLHFVKESKQDESGMPNNRFLAERTGGTYSTLKVQPAELEDSGVYFCASSQGGFKGPQHFGDGTRLSIL.